What follows describes a single T cell receptor beta chain. The data stem from a study of shared clonotypes between healthy human individuals. CD4+ cells yielded CD45RA+ naive and CD45RA-negative memory subsets. V shed 6 bases, J shed 11 bases, and the junction held 7 bases outside the gene matches. Germline V gene sequence: CDR1 DFQATT, CDR2 SNEGSKA (reference sequence). This CDR3 contains 11 residues. Clones were sequenced by immunoSEQ multiplex PCR, and TCRdb holds only the in-frame ones, with some missing. The table shows 2 million to 2.5 million clones, with 93% occurring only once. The rearrangement joins TRBV20-1 to TRBJ1-5; 7 bases align to TRBD1. Source material: naive CD4+ T cells from PBMCs. Indicated subset: CD45RA+ positively selected. This receptor was obtained from a man younger than 35 in good health. Some clones in this sample may be carry-over from other donors' samples. The chain's CDR3 is CSAQGEQTQHF. In nucleotides, the CDR3 is TGCAGTGCCCAGGGGGAGCAGACCCAGCATTTT.